The 27 T cell receptor beta chains listed next were all sequenced from one sample in a study of T cell clones after liver transplantation. Assay: immunoSEQ multiplex PCR; the TCRdb copy retains only in-frame clones and omits some. Among 65,000 to 90,000 clones listed, around 90% were seen once. The starting material was CD4+ T cells from blood, obtained before liver transplant. These receptors originate from a human donor who received a liver transplant.

As DNA, the CDR3 is TGTGCCAGCAGTTTCGGACAGGGAATTCACCAGCCCCAGCATTTT. Its protein product is CASSFGQGIHQPQHF. The chain links TRBV27 to TRBJ1-5; TRBD1 matches at 8 bases. With V trimmed by 3 bases and J by 7 bases, 8 bases remained unmatched. Germline V gives CDR1 MNHEY, CDR2 SMNVEV (reference sequence). The CDR3 is 15 residues long.

In the case of this clone: This specimen includes other DNA sequences encoding the same CDR3. The chain combines TRBV29-1 with TRBJ2-5; 7 bases match TRBD2. The CDR3 is 12 residues long. CDR1 SQVTM and CDR2 ANQGSEA come from the germline V gene. CDR3 nucleotide sequence: TGCATAGTGGGGGGGGTCGGGGAGACCCAGTACTTC. As protein: CIVGGVGETQYF.

The V gene is TRBV20-1, the J gene TRBJ1-2; D may be TRBD1 (5 bases). The CDR3 extends over 11 amino acids. Trimming removed 4 bases from V and 4 bases from J, with 7 bases in between. Per germline, CDR1 DFQATT and CDR2 SNEGSKA (reference sequence). CDR3 in amino acids: CSATGPYGYTF. For the CDR3, the DNA is TGCAGTGCTACGGGACCCTATGGCTACACCTTC.

The gene calls are TRBV2 and TRBJ1-5, with D unresolved. CDR1 and CDR2 from the germline V gene are SNHLY and FYNNEI. The CDR3 loop spans 12 amino acids. Trimming took 2 bases from V and 4 from J, leaving 3 bases between them. This CDR3 reads CASSEPNQPQHF. The CDR3 DNA is TGTGCCAGCAGTGAACCAAATCAGCCCCAGCATTTT. The variable domain in full, with the rest retrieved from reference TRBV2 and TRBJ1-5, is EPEVTQTPSHQVTQMGQEVILRCVPISNHLYFYWYRQILGQKVEFLVSFYNNEISEKSEIFDDQFSVERPDGSNFTLKIRSTKLEDSAMYFCASSEPNQPQHFGDGTRLSIL.

The chain recombines TRBV11-2 with TRBJ2-3; no definite D call. The germline CDR1 and CDR2 sequences are SGHAT and FQNNGV. This CDR3 is 13 amino acids long. Trimming left V 2 bases short and J 1 base short, with 4 bases between. The CDR3 here is CASSLFRTDTQYF. The CDR3 nucleotides read TGTGCCAGCAGCTTATTCCGCACAGATACGCAGTATTTT.

The chain has TRBV27 and TRBJ1-1; D possibly corresponds to TRBD1 (5 bases). CDR1 is MNHEY and CDR2 is SMNVEV in the germline V gene (reference sequence). V was cut by 6 bases and J by 6 bases, with 14 bases left in between. CDR3 length: 13 amino acids. CDR3 amino acids: CASRTQRGAEAFF. The CDR3 nucleotides are TGTGCCAGCAGAACTCAGAGGGGCGCTGAAGCTTTCTTT.

The chain joins TRBV5-1 to TRBJ1-4; 8 bases fit TRBD1. Trimming took 4 bases from V and 3 from J; bases not matched to a gene: 5. This CDR3 is 15 amino acids long. The germline gives CDR1 SGHRS, CDR2 YFSETQ. This CDR3 reads CASSAGQGANEKLFF. The CDR3 region has the DNA TGCGCCAGCAGCGCAGGACAGGGCGCTAATGAAAAACTGTTTTTT.

The rearrangement links TRBV11-3 to TRBJ2-1; TRBD1 agrees at 12 bases. Germline V gene sequence: CDR1 SGHNT, CDR2 YENEEA. This CDR3 region has 17 residues. The ends lost 5 bases at V and 6 bases at J; junction bases unmatched: 11. The DNA for the CDR3 is TGTGCCAGCAGCACCCCCCCCGGGACAGGGGGCGGCAATGAGCAGTTCTTC. This translates into CASSTPPGTGGGNEQFF.

V is TRBV9 and J is TRBJ2-7; 7 nucleotides match TRBD1. The CDR3 is 12 amino acids. V was pared by 3 bases and J by 6 bases, with 3 bases of the junction left unmatched. CDR1 is SGDLS and CDR2 is YYNGEE in the germline V gene. The CDR3 reads CASSAPGGEQYF. The CDR3 DNA follows: TGTGCCAGCAGCGCCCCAGGGGGCGAGCAGTACTTC.

J is TRBJ2-7 and V is TRBV2; weak D call: TRBD2 (7 bases). The CDR3 has 16 residues. Trimming stripped 5 bases from V and 4 bases from J, with 21 bases between. Germline V gene data show CDR1 as SNHLY and CDR2 as FYNNEI. CDR3 sequence: CASSPSPGGRGYEQYF. CDR3 sequence (DNA): TGTGCCAGCAGTCCTTCCCCGGGGGGTAGGGGGTACGAGCAGTACTTC.

The genes are TRBV28 and TRBJ1-5; D ambiguous. Germline V gives CDR1 MDHEN, CDR2 SYDVKM. V was trimmed by 7 bases and J by 11 bases, leaving 21 bases between them. There are 14 residues in the CDR3. DNA of the CDR3: TGTGCCAGCACTGAAGGGCTGGGGTCGGTGACCCAGCATTTT. Amino acid sequence: CASTEGLGSVTQHF.

The chain joins TRBV19 to TRBJ1-2; maybe TRBD1 (5 bases). The CDR3 contains 12 residues. In germline, CDR1 is LNHDA, CDR2 SQIVND (reference sequence). The V end lost 8 bases, the J end lost 8 bases, and 15 bases lay between the germline ends. The CDR3 DNA reads TGTGCCAGTGACAGTCCCTTCGGGGGCTACACCTTC. Amino acids: CASDSPFGGYTF.

The chain combines TRBV11-1 with TRBJ1-1; 7 bases agree with TRBD1. Germline loops: CDR1 SGHAT, CDR2 FQDESV (reference sequence). This CDR3 region has 14 residues. J lost 4 bases, V lost 2 bases, and 4 bases had no gene match. The CDR3 nucleotides are TGTGCCAGCAGCTTAAGACAGGGCCTCACTGAAGCTTTCTTT. It is translated as CASSLRQGLTEAFF.

The chain combines TRBV19 with TRBJ1-4; weak D call: TRBD1 (5 bases). Per the germline V gene, CDR1 is LNHDA and CDR2 is SQIVND (reference sequence). V dropped 5 bases and J dropped 8 bases, with 18 bases sitting between them. The CDR3 has 15 amino acids. As DNA, the CDR3 is TGTGCCAGTAGTGCCCGAGAGGGGCGCGAAGAAAAACTGTTTTTT. This encodes CASSAREGREEKLFF.

There are many counts of this clone. V and J are TRBV5-4 and TRBJ1-5; TRBD1 is a possible D gene (5 bases). The CDR3 sequence is 14 residues long. With 0 bases removed from V and 9 bases from J, the gap between germline ends came to 13 bases. CDR1 and CDR2 (germline): SGHNT, YYREEE (reference sequence). The CDR3 sequence: CASSLEVGHGPQHF. In DNA form, the CDR3 reads TGTGCCAGCAGCTTGGAGGTTGGACATGGGCCCCAGCATTTT. The full variable domain, in which reference TRBV5-4 and TRBJ1-5 provide the parts outside the CDR3, is ETGVTQSPTHLIKTRGQQVTLRCSSQSGHNTVSWYQQALGQGPQFIFQYYREEENGRGNFPPRFSGLQFPNYSSELNVNALELDDSALYLCASSLEVGHGPQHFGDGTRLSIL.

This sequence joins TRBV5-6 and TRBJ1-4, with 8 bases matching TRBD1. Germline lookup yields CDR1 SGHDT and CDR2 YYEEEE. This CDR3 has 15 amino acids. With V trimmed by 6 bases and J by 4 bases, 8 bases remained unmatched. The CDR3 region has the DNA TGTGCCAGCACGGATAACAGGGGGTTTAATGAAAAACTGTTTTTT. Translation: CASTDNRGFNEKLFF.

CDR3 loop: CSVGDRNTEAFF. In DNA form, the CDR3 reads TGCAGCGTAGGAGACAGAAACACTGAAGCTTTCTTT. The rearrangement links TRBV29-1 to TRBJ1-1; tentatively, D is TRBD1 (5 bases). Between the trimmed V and J ends, which lost 6 bases and 2 bases, there was a span of 10 bases. Germline values: CDR1 SQVTM, CDR2 ANQGSEA. The CDR3 has 12 residues.

The chain carries TRBV7-6 and TRBJ1-5; the match to TRBD1 covers 9 bases. The CDR3 has 16 residues. Germline V gene data show CDR1 as SGHVS and CDR2 as FNYEAQ. After removal of 1 base from V and 1 base from J, the junction contained 2 bases not matched to a gene. Here the CDR3 DNA reads TGTGCCAGCAGCTTAGGGGGACAGGGAAGCAATCAGCCCCAGCATTTT. Protein: CASSLGGQGSNQPQHF.

The chain uses TRBV7-2 and TRBJ1-1; D not certain. The CDR3 sequence is 13 residues long. V gave up 5 bases and J gave up 8 bases, with 15 bases separating them. CDR1 is SGHTA and CDR2 is FQGNSA in the germline V gene. The CDR3 nucleotides read TGTGCCAGCAGCATGAGACATTCCGGCGAAGCTTTCTTT. Protein: CASSMRHSGEAFF.

V and J are TRBV18 and TRBJ1-1; D might be TRBD1 (5 bases). The CDR3 runs 15 residues. Germline CDR1 is KGHSH and CDR2 is LQKENI. Trimming left V 2 bases short and J 1 base short, with 11 bases between. CDR3 protein: CASSPIGGTNTEAFF. The CDR3 nucleotides are TGTGCCAGCTCACCAATCGGCGGGACGAACACTGAAGCTTTCTTT.

The V gene is TRBV5-5, the J gene TRBJ2-5; D is uncertain. Trimming shortened V by 4 bases and J by 5 bases, and 15 bases separated the two germline ends. The germline gives CDR1 SGHKS, CDR2 YYEKEE (reference sequence). The CDR3 is 14 residues long. CDR3 residues: CASSAGTRWETQYF. The CDR3 DNA is TGTGCCAGCAGCGCCGGAACCAGGTGGGAGACCCAGTACTTC.

The chain has TRBV28 and TRBJ2-7; TRBD2 aligns across 9 bases. Looked up from germline, CDR1 is MDHEN and CDR2 is SYDVKM. J lost 7 bases, V lost 5 bases, and 9 bases had no gene match. The CDR3 totals 14 residues. CDR3 protein: CASSPIAGEEEQYF. The CDR3 bases are TGTGCCAGCAGTCCTATAGCGGGAGAAGAAGAGCAGTACTTC.

V is TRBV10-2 and J is TRBJ2-3; maybe TRBD1 (5 bases). V was clipped by 2 bases and J by 2 bases, with 11 bases between them. Germline V CDR1 and CDR2: WSHSY, SAAADI. This CDR3 has 15 residues. The CDR3 DNA follows: TGCGCCAGCAGTGAGCGTGTGGGGCCCACAGATACGCAGTATTTT. It codes for CASSERVGPTDTQYF.

The chain employs TRBV19 and TRBJ2-4, with D possibly matching TRBD2 (6 bases). CDR3 length: 15 residues. Germline assignment: CDR1 LNHDA and CDR2 SQIVND (reference sequence). Trimming shortened V by 4 bases and J by 0 bases, and 10 bases separated the two germline ends. The CDR3 is CASSSLGGAKNIQYF. The CDR3 coding sequence is TGTGCCAGTAGTAGCCTCGGGGGAGCCAAAAACATTCAGTACTTC. Looking up the rest from reference TRBV19 and TRBJ2-4 gives the full variable domain: DGGITQSPKYLFRKEGQNVTLSCEQNLNHDAMYWYRQDPGQGLRLIYYSQIVNDFQKGDIAEGYSVSREKKESFPLTVTSAQKNPTAFYLCASSSLGGAKNIQYFGAGTRLSVL.

The chain employs TRBV11-3 and TRBJ2-2; 7 positions match TRBD1. CDR1 SGHNT and CDR2 YENEEA come from the germline V gene. This CDR3 contains 13 residues. Trimming removed 4 bases from V and 6 bases from J; junction bases left unmatched: 2. The CDR3 DNA reads TGTGCCAGCAGCTCCGACAGGGCCGGGGAGCTGTTTTTT. This codes for CASSSDRAGELFF. Full variable domain (missing parts from reference TRBV11-3 and TRBJ2-2): EAGVVQSPRYKIIEKKQPVAFWCNPISGHNTLYWYLQNLGQGPELLIRYENEEAVDDSQLPKDRFSAERLKGVDSTLKIQPAELGDSAVYLCASSSDRAGELFFGEGSRLTVL.

The J gene is TRBJ2-1, the V gene TRBV7-2; unclear D gene. From germline, CDR1 is SGHTA and CDR2 FQGNSA. The V and J ends lost 0 bases and 7 bases respectively, with 10 bases between them. The CDR3 extends over 14 amino acids. The CDR3 bases are TGTGCCAGCAGCTTAGCCAGGTCGGTTAATGAGCAGTTCTTC. This sequence encodes CASSLARSVNEQFF. Complete variable domain (other parts from reference TRBV7-2 and TRBJ2-1): GAGVSQSPSNKVTEKGKDVELRCDPISGHTALYWYRQSLGQGLEFLIYFQGNSAPDKSGLPSDRFSAERTGGSVSTLTIQRTQQEDSAVYLCASSLARSVNEQFFGPGTRLTVL.

This rearrangement joins TRBV6-5 to TRBJ1-1, with D perhaps matching TRBD1 (5 bases). Per germline, CDR1 MNHEY and CDR2 SVGAGI. The germline V and J ends were trimmed by 7 bases and 3 bases, with 12 bases remaining between them. The CDR3 length is 13 residues. CDR3 DNA sequence: TGTGCCAGCACCCGGTGGGGGGACACTGAAGCTTTCTTT. Translated, it gives CASTRWGDTEAFF.